These 20 T cell receptor beta chains were all obtained from the same sample, sequenced in a study of T-cell reconstitution after alpha-beta-depleted transplantation in children. Molecular barcoding with unique molecular identifiers was used for the TCRbeta library. TCRdb reprocessed the PCR reads via MiXCR and lists one record per CDR3 protein. The sample comprises 120,000 to 150,000 distinct CDR3 sequences, 8% to 10% of which are singletons, and less than 20% rests with the top ten. Sequencing used PBMCs, mostly from graft donor cells, obtained 180 days after TCRalphabeta/CD19-depleted stem cell transplant. The receptors here all came from a female patient aged 2-9 years who had a stem cell transplant for congenital amegakaryocytic thrombocytopenia, so the T cells may come from the graft donor.

This clonotype was recorded many times. The chain joins TRBV12-3 or TRBV12-4 to TRBJ1-2, with 8 bases identical to TRBD1. With 6 bases clipped from V and 5 bases from J, the junction kept 11 bases outside the gene matches. The CDR3 covers 15 residues. CDR3 nucleotides: TGTGCCAGCAGCCATACAGGGGGAAGTCGGTATGGCTACACCTTC. Protein product: CASSHTGGSRYGYTF.

The chain couples TRBV28 to TRBJ2-3; D is unresolved. V was shortened by 3 bases and J by 1 base, with 11 bases between the two germline ends. Per germline, CDR1 MDHEN and CDR2 SYDVKM. The CDR3 has 15 amino acids. The CDR3 DNA follows: TGTGCCAGCAGTTTTTGGCAGGACGGCACAGATACGCAGTATTTT. As protein: CASSFWQDGTDTQYF.

This clonotype was found a few times. The chain employs TRBV20-1 and TRBJ2-5; perhaps D is TRBD1 or TRBD2 (5 bases each). There are 15 residues in the CDR3. Germline CDR1 and CDR2: DFQATT and SNEGSKA (reference sequence). V gave up 2 bases and J gave up 1 base, with 14 bases separating them. CDR3 sequence reads: CSARYQQDFQETQYF. In DNA form, the CDR3 reads TGCAGTGCTAGATATCAACAGGACTTCCAAGAGACCCAGTACTTC.

This clonotype was counted between two and nine times. This chain connects TRBV5-8 to TRBJ1-2; no clear D. The germline gives CDR1 SGHTS, CDR2 YDEGEE. V was shortened by 4 bases and J by 8 bases, with 18 bases between the two germline ends. The CDR3 consists of 14 residues. CDR3 nucleotides: TGTGCCAGCAGCGCATTGTGGGGATTGGGCGGCTACACCTTC. Translated: CASSALWGLGGYTF.

This clonotype has ten or more counts. CDR3 DNA: TGTGCCAGCAGCTTAAGACAGGGATACGAAAAACTGTTTTTT. Encoded protein: CASSLRQGYEKLFF. The chain carries TRBV5-6 and TRBJ1-4; 7 nucleotides line up with TRBD1. The germline V gene encodes CDR1 SGHDT and CDR2 YYEEEE. This CDR3 is built from 14 residues. Trimming at V came to 2 bases and at J to 8 bases, leaving 6 bases not matched to a gene.

This clonotype was observed many times. This chain connects TRBV4-3 to TRBJ2-3; 7 bases line up with TRBD1. V gave up 5 bases and J gave up 0 bases; unmatched junction bases: 8. This CDR3 has 16 residues. The germline V gene encodes CDR1 LGHNA and CDR2 YSLEER. The CDR3 protein is CASSSQGVASTDTQYF. For the CDR3, the DNA is TGCGCCAGCAGCTCGCAGGGGGTCGCTAGCACAGATACGCAGTATTTT.

J is TRBJ1-6 and V is TRBV6-2 or TRBV6-3; TRBD1 agrees at 10 bases. V shed 2 bases and J 5 bases; nucleotides not matched to a gene: 3. Germline assignment: CDR1 MNHEY and CDR2 SVGEGT. The CDR3 is 16 amino acids. The CDR3 region is CASSYLGTGDNSPLHF. In DNA, the CDR3 is TGTGCCAGCAGTTACCTCGGGACAGGGGATAATTCACCCCTCCACTTT.

The sample holds many counts of this clonotype. The DNA for the CDR3 is TGCAGCGTTGTCGGACAGGGGGCGAATGAGCAGTTCTTC. This gives the protein CSVVGQGANEQFF. The chain joins TRBV29-1 to TRBJ2-1, with 11 bases matching TRBD1. After removal of 4 bases from V and 7 bases from J, the junction contained 3 bases not matched to a gene. Germline V gene sequence: CDR1 SQVTM, CDR2 ANQGSEA. The CDR3 runs 13 residues.

This clonotype was counted at least ten times. The gene calls are TRBV4-3 and TRBJ2-5; 8 bases fit TRBD1. The CDR3 runs 15 residues. Germline V lookup: CDR1 LGHNA, CDR2 YSLEER. The J segment lost 5 bases and the V segment lost 0 bases, leaving 5 bases of the junction unmatched. CDR3 loop: CASSQEWTGRETQYF. Here the CDR3 DNA reads TGCGCCAGCAGCCAAGAATGGACAGGGCGGGAGACCCAGTACTTC.

The sample holds many counts of this clonotype. V gene TRBV20-1 combines with J gene TRBJ2-1; unclear D gene. V shed 4 bases and J shed 4 bases, with 17 bases lying between them. Germline V lookup: CDR1 DFQATT, CDR2 SNEGSKA (reference sequence). CDR3 length equals 15 residues. The CDR3 bases are TGCAGTGCTAAACCCCCGTCCTTAGAATACAATGAGCAGTTCTTC. Protein: CSAKPPSLEYNEQFF.

This clonotype was detected a few times. The chain employs TRBV7-2 and TRBJ1-2; weak D call: TRBD1 (6 bases). The germline V gene has CDR1 SGHTA and CDR2 FQGNSA. This CDR3 has 14 amino acids. The germline V and J ends were trimmed by 8 bases and 0 bases, with 13 bases remaining between them. The CDR3 region is CASAWTVPNYGYTF. As DNA, the CDR3 is TGTGCCAGCGCCTGGACAGTTCCTAACTATGGCTACACCTTC.

In its sample, this clonotype was seen many times. The chain recombines TRBV28 with TRBJ2-7; no clear D gene. The CDR3 has 10 residues. Trimming took 7 bases from V and 7 from J, leaving 8 bases between them. Germline V CDR1 and CDR2: MDHEN, SYDVKM. The CDR3 nucleotides are TGTGCCAGCATTGTGGGTGAGCAGTACTTC. Amino acids: CASIVGEQYF.

At least ten counts were recorded for this clonotype. This chain uses TRBV20-1 with TRBJ2-3; D is unresolved. Germline loops: CDR1 DFQATT, CDR2 SNEGSKA (reference sequence). CDR3 length: 13 residues. V lost 3 bases and J lost 0, with 7 bases in between. DNA for the CDR3: TGCAGTGCTAGGCTGGGGAGCACAGATACGCAGTATTTT. Its protein is CSARLGSTDTQYF.

This clonotype was seen repeatedly, ten times or more. V gene TRBV20-1 combines with J gene TRBJ2-1, with 7 bases lining up with TRBD2. CDR1 and CDR2 (germline): DFQATT, SNEGSKA (reference sequence). CDR3 length equals 14 residues. The V and J ends lost 5 bases and 4 bases, in that order; junction bases with no gene match: 8. The CDR3 DNA is TGCAGTGCTGGGAAAGCTAGCGGATACAATGAGCAGTTCTTC. Its protein is CSAGKASGYNEQFF.

In its sample, this clonotype was seen many times. This sequence joins TRBV27 and TRBJ1-5; no reliable D call. V was shortened by 2 bases and J by 7 bases, with 12 bases between the two germline ends. This CDR3 has 14 amino acids. The V gene's germline CDR1 is MNHEY and CDR2 SMNVEV (reference sequence). CDR3 amino acids: CASSLSMGNQPQHF. CDR3 DNA: TGTGCCAGCAGTTTAAGTATGGGTAACCAGCCCCAGCATTTT.

This clonotype was recorded at least ten times. The gene calls are TRBV10-3 and TRBJ2-2; D is undetermined. Germline CDR1 and CDR2: ENHRY and SYGVKD. V was clipped by 4 bases and J by 2 bases, with 17 bases between them. There are 17 residues in the CDR3. CDR3 sequence (DNA): TGTGCCATCAGTGGAAATATAGAAACCCAAAACACCGGGGAGCTGTTTTTT. It codes for CAISGNIETQNTGELFF.

The chain combines TRBV6-2 or TRBV6-3 with TRBJ2-3, with D perhaps matching TRBD2 (6 bases). Trimming removed 5 bases from V and 4 bases from J, with 19 bases in between. The germline gives CDR1 MNHEY, CDR2 SVGEGT. The CDR3 has 16 amino acids. The CDR3 protein is CASSPKGRDWSDTQYF. CDR3 nucleotide sequence: TGTGCCAGCAGTCCGAAGGGGCGGGATTGGTCAGATACGCAGTATTTT.

This clonotype has at least ten counts. CDR3 sequence: CASSPGPGAGNTIYF. The DNA for the CDR3 is TGTGCCAGCAGTCCCGGACCAGGAGCTGGAAACACCATATATTTT. The V gene is TRBV12-3 or TRBV12-4, the J gene TRBJ1-3; the D is unclear. Deletions cut 5 bases from V and 2 bases from J, with 13 bases between. CDR3 size: 15 residues.

This clonotype was detected many times. V gene TRBV7-9 combines with J gene TRBJ2-3; possibly TRBD2 for D (5 bases). The CDR3 totals 14 residues. The germline V and J ends were trimmed by 5 bases and 3 bases, with 12 bases remaining between them. Germline V gene sequence: CDR1 SEHNR, CDR2 FQNEAQ (reference sequence). The CDR3 loop is CASSPGVWTDTQYF. The CDR3, as DNA: TGTGCCAGCAGCCCCGGGGTGTGGACAGATACGCAGTATTTT.

This clonotype came up many times. The chain uses TRBV5-1 and TRBJ2-5; D is possibly TRBD1 (6 bases). The CDR3 extends over 15 amino acids. V lost 3 bases and J 5 bases, leaving 17 bases between the germline ends. Germline CDR1 reads SGHRS; CDR2 reads YFSETQ. CDR3 coding DNA: TGCGCCAGCAGCTCCGGGACATTGAGGTGGGAGACCCAGTACTTC. Its translation: CASSSGTLRWETQYF.